What follows describes a single T cell receptor (beta chain). The data were taken from a study of blood T cell repertoires in COVID-19. On the study more broadly: Samples came from the United States, Italy and Spain, spanning acute and convalescent COVID-19. PBMCs, B-cell-depleted T cells, or T cells provided the cDNA or gDNA that made up the material.

The CDR3 runs 15 residues. CDR1 MNHNY and CDR2 SVGAGI come from the germline V gene (reference sequence). Trimming cost V 6 bases and J 5 bases; bases outside gene matches: 8. Source study methods: Reference gene primer amplification gave nucleated cell count estimates. Produced via immunoSEQ multiplex PCR; TCRdb's table is partial and in-frame only. That table supplies the V and J calls and clone size; D and trimming were determined from the DNA. The table includes about 89,000 clones, over 70% detected once. Sequencing input: peripheral blood. The chain has TRBV6-6 and TRBJ2-1, with 9 bases identical to TRBD1. This sequence originates from an elderly woman with acute or convalescent COVID-19. The CDR3 sequence is CASRTTGTGHNEQFF. As DNA, the CDR3 is TGTGCCAGCAGAACGACCGGGACAGGGCACAATGAGCAGTTCTTC.